The clone carrying this T cell receptor (beta chain) was counted at least ten times. Time point specified: newly diagnosed GD, antithyroid drugs for less than 3 months. Construction of the TCR library relied on RNA isolated from PBMCs. This sample was included in a study of regulatory T cells in long-lasting Graves disease. For TCR beta, libraries came from iRepertoire HTBI primers and Arm-PCR of CDR3 regions. MiXCR, run by TCRdb on the multiplex PCR reads, gives a single entry per CDR3 protein. This table holds about 350,000 distinct CDR3 sequences, around 16% found once. The CDR3 runs 16 residues. With 4 bases removed from V and 8 bases from J, the gap between germline ends came to 22 bases. Germline V gene lookup returns CDR1 KGHDR and CDR2 SFDVKD. The same data also contributed to another study, on T cells in Graves' hyperthyroidism and ophthalmopathy. That work adds: HTBI primers were employed in a first-round RT-PCR of the TCR CDR3.

Sample: peripheral blood mononuclear cells (PBMCs), taken at new diagnosis, from a patient treated with antithyroid drugs. The chain links TRBV24-1 to TRBJ1-2; a possible D gene is TRBD1 (5 bases). This receptor was identified in a woman aged 18 to 35 with Graves disease. The CDR3, as DNA: TGTGCCACCAGTGACACCGGGACCCAGGACGAGTTGGGCTACACCTTC. Translated: CATSDTGTQDELGYTF.